This TCR beta chain derives from a study of control samples from healthy donors and cancer patients. The assay was immunoSEQ multiplex PCR, and TCRdb's table has in-frame clones only and misses some. Among 150,000 to 200,000 clones listed, nearly 90% were seen once. The trim removed 6 bases at V and 7 bases at J, leaving 11 bases unmatched. The CDR3 has 15 amino acids. Per the germline V gene, CDR1 is SGHVS and CDR2 is FQNEAQ. The sequence derives from a woman aged 50 to 60 in good health. Sequenced material: blood. J is TRBJ2-1 and V is TRBV7-8; 8 positions agree with TRBD2. The CDR3 bases are TGTGCCAGCAGGGGTTTGGCGGGAGGCTCAAATGAGCAGTTCTTC. It yields the protein CASRGLAGGSNEQFF.